These 2 T cell receptor beta chains share one sample of origin, sequenced in a study of T cells in Graves' hyperthyroidism and ophthalmopathy. Amplification yielded TCR beta CDR3 regions, with RNA transcripts as the source. First-round RT-PCR targeting the TCR CDR3 was performed with the HTBI primer set. A single record per CDR3 protein comes from TCRdb applying MiXCR to the multiplex PCR reads. Seen here are about 690,000 distinct CDR3 sequences, roughly 17% observed once, and the top ten hold around 16%. Sequencing was done on a sample of blood. These receptors came from a man in his forties or fifties with Graves' hyperthyroidism.

There are a few counts of this clonotype. The V and J genes are TRBV14 and TRBJ2-7; 9 bases are a match to TRBD2. The CDR3 sequence is 14 residues long. V shed 3 bases and J 5 bases; nucleotides not matched to a gene: 5. Germline V gives CDR1 SGHDN, CDR2 FVKESK. CDR3 amino acids: CASSQGLAINEQYF. In DNA, the CDR3 is TGTGCCAGCAGCCAGGGACTAGCAATAAACGAGCAGTACTTC.

The chain couples TRBV2 to TRBJ2-7; 9 bases map to TRBD2. Germline CDR1 SNHLY, CDR2 FYNNEI. J lost 2 bases, V lost 7 bases, and 6 bases had no gene match. The CDR3 is 14 residues long. This CDR3 is CASTRLAEPYEQYF. The CDR3 coding sequence is TGTGCCAGCACCCGACTAGCGGAGCCCTACGAGCAGTACTTC.